Included here is one TCR beta chain sequence, with context. There is no known antigen for this receptor. Per-nucleotide qualities are absent, and no much larger clonotype sits a single base away. This record belongs to a study of shared clonotypes between healthy human individuals (dated by TCRdb to the early 2020s). Background for the entire study: The cohort included a few men and a couple of women between 18 and 49 years of age. To estimate repertoire size and how much clonotype sharing occurs between individuals, the study deeply sequenced the blood TCR repertoires of 4 to 6 healthy adults. To increase sequencing depth and limit assay-specific biases, different laboratories used diverse techniques to prepare libraries and sequence TCR repertoires. Between about 0.94 and 8.9 billion PBMCs per donor were obtained by leukapheresis.

Overall study results and their limits: Sampling was limited to blood, and TCR repertoires in tissue likely differ from TCR repertoires in blood. Pairwise subsampling indicated that sequencing depth was expected to affect the degree of clonotype sharing among donors. The genetic and exposure-history diversity represented was limited by the small number of donors.

The germline V gene supplies CDR1 SGHAT and CDR2 FQNNGV. The CDR3 covers 14 residues, taking in both the cysteine and the phenylalanine. Only the CDR3 region is kept as DNA, spanning 42 bases read in frame from base 1. V loses 1 base of germline sequence and J loses 2 bases, and the interval between the two ends is 8 bases. Healthy HIV-negative adults with no recently reported acute infections or vaccinations were included as donors. Every donor was a Caucasian adult residing in Nashville, Tennessee, USA. In the unsorted samples, roughly 90 million PBMCs were counted, and genomic DNA was extracted using the QIAamp DNA Blood Mini kit. Blood was collected by leukapheresis, and PBMCs were isolated by Ficoll-Histopaque density gradient centrifugation and then cryopreserved in liquid nitrogen vapor phase. Using the deep immunoSEQ assay, multiplex PCR amplified TCR CDR3 regions from genomic DNA. For each cell subset, the extracted genomic DNA was distributed evenly across all wells of several immunoSEQ 96-well plates, and each plate served as one replicate. For unsorted PBMC, 300 ng genomic DNA, equal to around 30,000 T cell genomes, was loaded into each replicate PCR. Genomic DNA from unsorted PBMC was sequenced over ten immunoSEQ deep assay plates. Purified libraries were measured with a Qubit 3.0 fluorometer, size-checked on a Bioanalyzer 2100, and measured again with the KAPA Library Quantification kit. Every immunoSEQ 96-well plate was sequenced on a dedicated single-read 150-cycle Illumina NextSeq 550 flow cell. The authors processed their data as follows. Because the immunoSEQ output held only junctional sequences and lacked quality scores, the filtering could not match the filtering applied to full-length reads. Sequences were annotated with PyIR, a Python wrapper for IgBLAST v1.9, using IMGT germline references to assign V/J genes and CDR3. Reads were filtered out if the reads had weak V/J assignments (E-value above 1e-6), no CDR3, stop codons, out-of-frame junctions, or ambiguous translated residues. V3J clonotypes were defined by identical inferred V gene, J gene, and CDR3 amino acid sequence. The percentage overlap between two repertoires was calculated by dividing the number of shared unique clonotypes by the size of the smaller repertoire. Three approaches were used to assess repertoire richness: RTK rarefaction, the Chao1 estimator, and Recon v2.1 estimates of unobserved clonotypes. The immuneACCESS repertoire file appears here via TCRdb, limited to in-frame rearrangements. These files lack a portion of the clones; in checked studies, under half of the deficit traces to unresolved V genes, and the cause of the others is not known. From that table come the V and J calls and clone size; the DNA was used to work out D and trimming. The sample table holds about 520,000 clones, of which over 70% were seen once. In total, the top ten clones hold about 13% of the sample.

In this chain, TRBV11-2 is recombined with TRBJ1-2; there is no confident call for the D gene. The sample comprised PBMCs. The clonotype originates from a woman between 40 and 50 years old in good health. Some clones in this sample may be carry-over from other donors' samples. The sequenced DNA: TGTGCCAGCAGCTTAGCCGGTCAGAACTATGGCTACACCTTC. Its translation reads: CASSLAGQNYGYTF.